This T cell receptor beta chain comes out of a study of breast tumors, draining lymph nodes, adjacent tissues. The study, taken as a whole, reports: The data were judged consistent with most tumor T cells coming from lymph node and expanding in tumor. Tumor T cell lymph node origin was a supported hypothesis, not proven. Compared with lymph nodes, tumors were less diverse; compared with nontumor tissue, more.

TCRdb reprocessed the multiplex PCR reads with MiXCR, giving one entry per CDR3 protein. There are tens of thousands of distinct CDR3 sequences in the sample; less than 55% occur only once, and about 10% lies in the top ten. CDR1 is SGHTA and CDR2 is FQGTGA in the germline V gene. The CDR3 is 14 amino acids. J lost 2 bases, V lost 5 bases, and 2 bases had no gene match. This clonotype was counted at least ten times. What it binds is not known. This sequence originates from a female donor with breast cancer. Some clones in this sample may be carry-over from other donors' samples. The gene calls are TRBV7-3 and TRBJ2-1, with 8 bases matching TRBD2. Sequences were obtained from breast tumor tissue. CDR3 sequence reads: CASSEGLAYNEQFF. CDR3 sequence (DNA): TGTGCCAGCAGCGAGGGACTAGCCTACAATGAGCAGTTCTTC.